The sequence of this T cell receptor (beta chain) was determined in a study of shared clonotypes between healthy human individuals. The germline gives CDR1 MGHRA, CDR2 YSYEKL. This CDR3 spans 18 amino acids. Worth noting for this clone: Its antigen is unknown.

Investigators divided CD4+ cells into CD45RA+ naive and CD45RA-negative memory subsets. Generated by immunoSEQ multiplex PCR, the TCRdb table keeps only in-frame clones and is missing some. The sample shows hundreds of thousands of clones, about 96% of them seen only once. Study findings and constraints: The study found lower generation probabilities in non-shared clonotypes than in those shared by all four donors.

The clonotype comes from a woman aged 25 to 39 in good health. The rearrangement joins TRBV4-1 to TRBJ2-5; TRBD2 might be the D (6 bases). The J call may be mistaken, given a closer DNA end match to TRBJ2-7. Material for sequencing was naive CD4+ T cells sorted from blood. Subset meaning: CD45RA+ positively selected. The CDR3 nucleotides read TGCGCCAGCAGCCAAGGTCCCGGGGGTAAGCGGAACACCTACGAGCAGTACTTC. Its protein is CASSQGPGGKRNTYEQYF.